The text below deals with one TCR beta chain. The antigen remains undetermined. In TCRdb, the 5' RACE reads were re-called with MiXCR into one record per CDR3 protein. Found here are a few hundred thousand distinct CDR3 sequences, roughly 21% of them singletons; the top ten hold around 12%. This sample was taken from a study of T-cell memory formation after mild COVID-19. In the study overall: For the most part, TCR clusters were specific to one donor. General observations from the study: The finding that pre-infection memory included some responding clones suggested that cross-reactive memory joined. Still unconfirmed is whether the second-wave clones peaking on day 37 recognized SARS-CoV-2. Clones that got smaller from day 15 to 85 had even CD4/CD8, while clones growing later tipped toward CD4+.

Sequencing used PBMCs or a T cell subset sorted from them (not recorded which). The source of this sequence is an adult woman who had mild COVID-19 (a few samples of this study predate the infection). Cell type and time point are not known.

In nucleotides, the CDR3 is TGCAGCGTTGATATTCAGGATTTCTCCTACAATGAGCAGTTCTTC. Its translation is CSVDIQDFSYNEQFF. The gene calls are TRBV29-1 and TRBJ2-1, with D unclear. V dropped 3 bases and J dropped 0 bases, with 12 bases sitting between them. From germline, CDR1 is SQVTM and CDR2 ANQGSEA. This CDR3 contains 15 residues.